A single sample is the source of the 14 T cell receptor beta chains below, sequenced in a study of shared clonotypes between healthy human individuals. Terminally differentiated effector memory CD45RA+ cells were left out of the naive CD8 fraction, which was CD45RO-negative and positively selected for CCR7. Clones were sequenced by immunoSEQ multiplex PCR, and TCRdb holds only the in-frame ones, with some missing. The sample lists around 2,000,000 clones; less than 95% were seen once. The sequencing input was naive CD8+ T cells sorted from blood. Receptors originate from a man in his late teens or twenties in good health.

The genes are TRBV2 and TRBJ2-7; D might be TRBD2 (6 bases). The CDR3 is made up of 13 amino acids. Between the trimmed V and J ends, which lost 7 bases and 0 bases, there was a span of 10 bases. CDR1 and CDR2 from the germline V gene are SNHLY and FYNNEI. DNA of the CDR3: TGTGCCAGCACGACGGGAGCCTCCTACGAGCAGTACTTC. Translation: CASTTGASYEQYF. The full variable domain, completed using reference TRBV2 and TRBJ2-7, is EPEVTQTPSHQVTQMGQEVILRCVPISNHLYFYWYRQILGQKVEFLVSFYNNEISEKSEIFDDQFSVERPDGSNFTLKIRSTKLEDSAMYFCASTTGASYEQYFGPGTRLTVT.

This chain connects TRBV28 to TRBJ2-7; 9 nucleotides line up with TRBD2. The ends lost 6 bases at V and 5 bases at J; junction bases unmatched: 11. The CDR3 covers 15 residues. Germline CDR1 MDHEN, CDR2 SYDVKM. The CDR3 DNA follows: TGTGCCAGCAGATTGACTAGCGGTGGCTTTGACGAGCAGTACTTC. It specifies CASRLTSGGFDEQYF.

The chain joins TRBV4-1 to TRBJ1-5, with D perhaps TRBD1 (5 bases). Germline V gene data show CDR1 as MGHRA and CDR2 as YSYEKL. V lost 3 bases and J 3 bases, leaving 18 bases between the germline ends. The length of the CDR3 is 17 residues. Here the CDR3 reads CASSHSPRGRDNQPQHF. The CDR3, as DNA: TGCGCCAGCAGCCACTCCCCGAGGGGTCGGGACAATCAGCCCCAGCATTTT.

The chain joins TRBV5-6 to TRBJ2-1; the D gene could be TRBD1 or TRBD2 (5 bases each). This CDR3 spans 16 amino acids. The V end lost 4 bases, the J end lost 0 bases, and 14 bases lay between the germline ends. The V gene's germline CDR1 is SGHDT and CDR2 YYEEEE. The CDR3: CASSPRDAYSYNEQFF. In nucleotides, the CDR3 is TGTGCCAGCAGCCCCCGGGACGCCTACTCCTACAATGAGCAGTTCTTC.

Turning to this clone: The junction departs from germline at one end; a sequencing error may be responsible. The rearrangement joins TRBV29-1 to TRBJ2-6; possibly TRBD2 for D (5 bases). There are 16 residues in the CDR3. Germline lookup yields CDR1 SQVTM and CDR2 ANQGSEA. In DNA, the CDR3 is TGCAGCGTTGTGGGAGATCCAAGCTCTGGGGTCAACGTCCTGACTTTC. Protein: CSVVGDPSSGVNVLTF.

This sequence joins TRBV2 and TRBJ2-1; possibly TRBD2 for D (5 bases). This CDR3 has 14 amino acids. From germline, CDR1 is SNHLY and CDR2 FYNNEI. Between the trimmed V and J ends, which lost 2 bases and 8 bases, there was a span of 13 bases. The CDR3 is CASSESRTLDEQFF. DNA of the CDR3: TGTGCCAGCAGTGAATCTCGGACTCTGGATGAGCAGTTCTTC.

The chain's CDR3 is CASSARGRLAYEQYF. The CDR3 bases are TGTGCCAGCAGCGCTAGGGGACGGCTGGCCTACGAGCAGTACTTC. V is TRBV28 and J is TRBJ2-7; D could derive from TRBD1 or TRBD2 (5 bases each). This CDR3 spans 15 amino acids. CDR1 is MDHEN and CDR2 is SYDVKM in the germline V gene. Trimming cost V 6 bases and J 2 bases, with 17 bases left between them.

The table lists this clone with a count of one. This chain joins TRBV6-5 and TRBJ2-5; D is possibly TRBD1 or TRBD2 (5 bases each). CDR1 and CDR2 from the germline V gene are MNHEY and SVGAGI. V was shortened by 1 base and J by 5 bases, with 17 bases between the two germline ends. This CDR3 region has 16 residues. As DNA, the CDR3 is TGTGCCAGCAGTTACTTGGGGGATTCAGGGATGGAGACCCAGTACTTC. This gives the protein CASSYLGDSGMETQYF.

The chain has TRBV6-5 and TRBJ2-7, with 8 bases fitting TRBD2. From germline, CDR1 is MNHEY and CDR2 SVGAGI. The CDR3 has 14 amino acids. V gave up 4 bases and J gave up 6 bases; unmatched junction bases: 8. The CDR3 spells CASSLSYSGVEQYF. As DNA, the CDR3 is TGTGCCAGCAGTTTATCCTATAGCGGGGTCGAGCAGTACTTC.

The CDR3, as DNA: TGTGCCAGCTCACCAGACAGGTTCTATGGCTACACCTTC. This encodes CASSPDRFYGYTF. The gene calls are TRBV18 and TRBJ1-2, with D possibly being TRBD1 (6 bases). The V end lost 2 bases, the J end lost 4 bases, and 8 bases lay between the germline ends. The CDR3 has 13 amino acids. CDR1 KGHSH and CDR2 LQKENI come from the germline V gene. Filled out from reference TRBV18 and TRBJ1-2, the complete variable domain reads NAGVMQNPRHLVRRRGQEARLRCSPMKGHSHVYWYRQLPEEGLKFMVYLQKENIIDESGMPKERFSAEFPKEGPSILRIQQVVRGDSAAYFCASSPDRFYGYTFGSGTRLTVV.

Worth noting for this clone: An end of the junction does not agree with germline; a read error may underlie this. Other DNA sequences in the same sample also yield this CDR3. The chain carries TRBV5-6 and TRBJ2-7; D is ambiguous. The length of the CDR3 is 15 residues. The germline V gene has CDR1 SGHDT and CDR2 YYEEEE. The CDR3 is CASSLAPDGSYEQYF. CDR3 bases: TGCGCCAGCAGCTTGGCCCCTGACGGTTCCTACGAGCAGTACTTC.

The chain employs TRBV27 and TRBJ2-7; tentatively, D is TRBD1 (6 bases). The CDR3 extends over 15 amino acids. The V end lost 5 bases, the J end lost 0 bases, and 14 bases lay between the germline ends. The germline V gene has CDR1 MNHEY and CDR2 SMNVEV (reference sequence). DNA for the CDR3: TGTGCCAGCAGTCCACGGGACACGAGCTCCTACGAGCAGTACTTC. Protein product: CASSPRDTSSYEQYF.

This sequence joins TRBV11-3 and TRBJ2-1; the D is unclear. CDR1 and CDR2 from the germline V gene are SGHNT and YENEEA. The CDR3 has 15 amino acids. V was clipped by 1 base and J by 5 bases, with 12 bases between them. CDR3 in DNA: TGTGCCAGCAGCTTAGTGACGGGTGGAAACAATGAGCAGTTCTTC. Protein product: CASSLVTGGNNEQFF.

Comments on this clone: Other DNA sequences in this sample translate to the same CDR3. The CDR3 DNA is TGTGCCAGCAGCTTCCAAGAGACCCAGTACTTC. Encoded protein: CASSFQETQYF. This chain uses TRBV11-2 with TRBJ2-5; D is unresolved. The V gene's germline CDR1 is SGHAT and CDR2 FQNNGV. The length of the CDR3 is 11 residues. V lost 3 bases to trimming and J lost 1 base, with 0 bases between them.